The subject of this entry is one TCR beta chain. Its specificity is not known. This sample is drawn from a study of neoadjuvant nivolumab and ipilimumab in lung cancer. On the study more broadly: Patients got nivolumab 3 mg/kg on days 1, 15 and 29; combination added ipilimumab 1 mg/kg day 1.

Study findings and constraints: TCR richness and clonality were higher in tumors than adjacent uninvolved lung.

Trimming took off 0 bases at V and 8 bases at J, with 14 bases between the two ends. Germline CDR1 and CDR2: SGHRS and YFSETQ. This CDR3 contains 14 residues. The table came from immunoSEQ multiplex PCR; TCRdb's copy has only in-frame clones and leaves some out. The sample lists tens of thousands of clones; more than 85% were seen once. The sample consisted of peripheral blood, taken after neoadjuvant nivolumab, alone or with ipilimumab, at or shortly before surgery. The chain has TRBV5-1 and TRBJ1-2; D ambiguous. This clonotype was sampled from an adult with non-small cell lung cancer. As DNA, the CDR3 is TGCGCCAGCAGCTTGGCGGTCTCCAAAGGGGGCTACACCTTC. This translates into CASSLAVSKGGYTF.